The 24 T cell receptor beta chains in this list originate from one sample, sequenced in a study of T cell responses to AZD1222 COVID-19 vaccine. Sequenced by immunoSEQ multiplex PCR; TCRdb stores in-frame clones only, minus some. This table holds 130,000 or so clones, about 89% found once. The material was peripheral blood, obtained on day 0 of MenACWY control vaccination. All receptors come from an adult in good health.

The chain links TRBV11-3 to TRBJ1-2, with unresolved D. CDR3 length equals 12 residues. Trimming cost V 1 base and J 13 bases, with 13 bases left between them. Germline loops: CDR1 SGHNT, CDR2 YENEEA. CDR3 in amino acids: CASSLVMGKITF. In DNA, the CDR3 is TGTGCCAGCAGCTTAGTGATGGGGAAGATCACCTTC.

CDR3: CASSLVSGDNQPQHF. DNA for the CDR3: TGCGCCAGCAGCTTGGTTTCGGGGGACAATCAGCCCCAGCATTTT. This rearrangement joins TRBV5-1 to TRBJ1-5; maybe TRBD1 (5 bases). Germline CDR1 SGHRS, CDR2 YFSETQ. The V and J ends lost 0 bases and 3 bases respectively, with 10 bases between them. The CDR3 extends over 15 amino acids.

The chain joins TRBV7-9 to TRBJ1-5; D perhaps matches TRBD1 (6 bases). This CDR3 region has 17 residues. Germline V gene data show CDR1 as SEHNR and CDR2 as FQNEAQ (reference sequence). V was pared by 1 base and J by 4 bases, with 17 bases between. This chain's CDR3 is CASSLGHAGAGNQPQHF. In nucleotides, the CDR3 is TGTGCCAGCAGCTTAGGTCACGCAGGGGCAGGGAATCAGCCCCAGCATTTT. Based on the CDR3 plus reference TRBV7-9 and TRBJ1-5, the full variable domain is DTGVSQNPRHKITKRGQNVTFRCDPISEHNRLYWYRQTLGQGPEFLTYFQNEAQLEKSRLLSDRFSAERPKGSFSTLEIQRTEQGDSAMYLCASSLGHAGAGNQPQHFGDGTRLSIL.

The chain is built from TRBV30 and TRBJ1-2; 8 nucleotides match TRBD1. Germline V gene data show CDR1 as GTSNPN and CDR2 as SVGIG (reference sequence). V lost 3 bases, J lost 6 bases, and 9 bases stayed unmatched. This CDR3 spans 14 amino acids. CDR3 nucleotides: TGTGCCTGGAGATTGGGTAGGACAGGGAATGGCTACACCTTC. Its translation: CAWRLGRTGNGYTF.

The chain has TRBV6-5 and TRBJ1-2; the D gene is possibly TRBD1 (5 bases). Germline V lookup: CDR1 MNHEY, CDR2 SVGAGI. V lost 7 bases, J lost 4 bases, and 16 bases lay in between. CDR3 size: 14 residues. DNA of the CDR3: TGTGCCAGCACCCGCGGGGGTTGGAGCTATGGCTACACCTTC. Its protein product is CASTRGGWSYGYTF.

As concerns this clone: The sample has other DNA sequences that encode this CDR3 too. The V gene is TRBV7-3, the J gene TRBJ2-1; TRBD2 matches at 12 bases. This CDR3 region has 15 residues. The germline gives CDR1 SGHTA, CDR2 FQGTGA. V shed 5 bases, J shed 9 bases, and the junction held 8 bases outside the gene matches. The CDR3 DNA reads as TGTGCCAGCAGCACTAGACTAGCGGGAGTAGGTGAGCAGTTCTTC. Its protein product is CASSTRLAGVGEQFF.

The chain is built from TRBV12-5 and TRBJ2-2; D call uncertain. Per germline, CDR1 LGHNT and CDR2 FRNRAP. The V gene lost 0 bases and the J gene lost 1 base, with 9 bases spanning the gap. This CDR3 spans 16 amino acids. The CDR3 is CASGLVQTENTGELFF. In nucleotides, the CDR3 is TGTGCTAGTGGTTTGGTACAAACAGAGAACACCGGGGAGCTGTTTTTT.

The chain links TRBV9 to TRBJ1-1; 7 bases fit TRBD1. This CDR3 contains 14 residues. Germline CDR1 and CDR2: SGDLS and YYNGEE. V dropped 0 bases and J dropped 4; count of bases not matched to a gene: 3. The CDR3, as DNA: TGTGCCAGCAGCGTAGGACAGGGAGGCACTGAAGCTTTCTTT. This encodes CASSVGQGGTEAFF.

The J gene is TRBJ1-1, the V gene TRBV27, with a tentative D call TRBD1 (5 bases). This CDR3 is built from 14 residues. CDR1 and CDR2 (germline): MNHEY, SMNVEV (reference sequence). With 4 bases removed from V and 5 bases from J, the gap between germline ends came to 14 bases. CDR3 DNA sequence: TGTGCCAGCAGTTACGGGGGATCGGGGACTGAAGCTTTCTTT. Its protein product is CASSYGGSGTEAFF.

The chain uses TRBV5-4 and TRBJ2-5; 7 bases are shared with TRBD1. The CDR3 consists of 15 residues. J gave up 3 bases and V 4 bases, and 9 bases lay outside the gene matches. The germline CDR1 and CDR2 sequences are SGHNT and YYREEE (reference sequence). The CDR3 sequence: CASSVGTVSEETQYF. Here the CDR3 DNA reads TGTGCCAGCAGCGTTGGGACAGTTAGTGAAGAGACCCAGTACTTC.

This chain uses TRBV7-6 with TRBJ1-2, with TRBD1 identical over 9 bases. CDR1 is SGHVS and CDR2 is FNYEAQ in the germline V gene. The J segment lost 6 bases and the V segment lost 3 bases, leaving 8 bases of the junction unmatched. The CDR3 is made up of 15 amino acids. The CDR3 reads CASSLGQGTGHGYTF. DNA for the CDR3: TGTGCCAGCAGCTTGGGCCAGGGGACAGGGCATGGCTACACCTTC.

This chain joins TRBV2 and TRBJ2-7, with a possible D match to TRBD2 (6 bases). The CDR3 runs 15 residues. V was pared by 3 bases and J by 3 bases, with 15 bases between. Germline V gene sequence: CDR1 SNHLY, CDR2 FYNNEI. This chain's CDR3 is CASSDPGLALYEQYF. The CDR3 bases are TGTGCCAGCAGTGACCCCGGTCTAGCGCTCTACGAGCAGTACTTC. Together with reference TRBV2 and TRBJ2-7, the CDR3 gives the full variable domain: EPEVTQTPSHQVTQMGQEVILRCVPISNHLYFYWYRQILGQKVEFLVSFYNNEISEKSEIFDDQFSVERPDGSNFTLKIRSTKLEDSAMYFCASSDPGLALYEQYFGPGTRLTVT.

The rearrangement joins TRBV5-1 to TRBJ1-2; TRBD1 is a possible D gene (5 bases). This CDR3 has 12 residues. Germline values: CDR1 SGHRS, CDR2 YFSETQ. The V end lost 1 base, the J end lost 8 bases, and 9 bases lay between the germline ends. The CDR3 nucleotides are TGCGCCAGCAGCTTGCCAGGGAACGGCTACACCTTC. Amino acid sequence: CASSLPGNGYTF.

The chain employs TRBV10-3 and TRBJ2-2; D may be TRBD2 (6 bases). Trimming stripped 7 bases from V and 4 bases from J, with 13 bases between. This CDR3 has 14 residues. Looked up from germline, CDR1 is ENHRY and CDR2 is SYGVKD. CDR3 nucleotides: TGTGCCATCAAAAGTCAGGGAGGCACCGGGGAGCTGTTTTTT. Residues: CAIKSQGGTGELFF.

The chain links TRBV11-2 to TRBJ1-1, with D possibly matching TRBD1 (6 bases). Germline CDR1 and CDR2: SGHAT and FQNNGV. The CDR3 length is 16 residues. The V end was cut by 1 base, the J end by 0 bases, with 12 bases between. The CDR3 DNA reads TGTGCCAGCAGCTTAGTCGGAGGGGGAATGAACACTGAAGCTTTCTTT. The encoded protein is CASSLVGGGMNTEAFF.

The rearrangement joins TRBV11-3 to TRBJ2-7, with 7 bases identical to TRBD1. The V gene's germline CDR1 is SGHNT and CDR2 YENEEA. Trimming cost V 5 bases and J 4 bases; bases outside gene matches: 8. This CDR3 is 14 amino acids long. The CDR3 DNA sequence: TGTGCCAGCAGCGAACCGGGACAGCGATACGAGCAGTACTTC. It codes for CASSEPGQRYEQYF.

This rearrangement joins TRBV12-3 or TRBV12-4 to TRBJ1-5; D remains unclear. The CDR3 has 12 amino acids. The V end lost 5 bases, the J end lost 9 bases, and 11 bases lay between the germline ends. The DNA of the CDR3 is TGTGCCAGCAGTCCAGGCGTGCGGCCCCAGCATTTT. This encodes CASSPGVRPQHF.

The chain couples TRBV27 to TRBJ1-2, with TRBD1 as a possible D gene (5 bases). The CDR3 is 14 amino acids. Germline loops: CDR1 MNHEY, CDR2 SMNVEV (reference sequence). V dropped 5 bases and J dropped 2 bases, with 12 bases sitting between them. Written as DNA, the CDR3 is TGTGCCAGCAGTGTGGGATGGGGGAACTATGGCTACACCTTC. Protein: CASSVGWGNYGYTF.

This clone was seen only a few times. V gene TRBV9 combines with J gene TRBJ2-7, with D possibly called TRBD1 or TRBD2 (6 bases each). This CDR3 has 13 amino acids. The germline V and J ends were trimmed by 2 bases and 5 bases, with 11 bases remaining between them. Germline V CDR1 and CDR2: SGDLS, YYNGEE. CDR3 bases: TGTGCCAGCAGCGTGGGGGGCGGGAACGAGCAGTACTTC. Translated, it gives CASSVGGGNEQYF.

The chain combines TRBV7-8 with TRBJ1-2; no definite D call. The V gene's germline CDR1 is SGHVS and CDR2 FQNEAQ. The CDR3 has 16 amino acids. V was clipped by 2 bases and J by 5 bases, with 18 bases between them. Here the CDR3 DNA reads TGTGCCAGCAGCTTATTGGACTCCCCCTTTAGTTATGGCTACACCTTC. Translating gives CASSLLDSPFSYGYTF.

A single count supports this clone. V and J are TRBV7-9 and TRBJ2-1; 7 positions agree with TRBD2. The CDR3 totals 15 residues. With 6 bases clipped from V and 6 bases from J, the junction kept 11 bases outside the gene matches. Germline-derived CDR1 and CDR2 are SEHNR and FQNEAQ (reference sequence). The CDR3 region is CASSQAGNRANEQFF. CDR3 DNA sequence: TGTGCCAGCAGTCAAGCGGGAAATCGAGCCAATGAGCAGTTCTTC.

The CDR3, as DNA: TGTGCCAGCAGTGAAGCCCCAGGGTTGAACACTGAAGCTTTCTTT. It codes for CASSEAPGLNTEAFF. This chain uses TRBV2 with TRBJ1-1; D is perhaps TRBD1 (5 bases). This CDR3 is built from 15 residues. Trimming left V 0 bases short and J 0 bases short, with 8 bases between. The V gene's germline CDR1 is SNHLY and CDR2 FYNNEI.

The gene calls are TRBV5-1 and TRBJ2-7; D is ambiguous. Looked up from germline, CDR1 is SGHRS and CDR2 is YFSETQ. Trimming cost V 0 bases and J 3 bases, with 7 bases left between them. The CDR3 runs 13 residues. The DNA of the CDR3 is TGCGCCAGCAGCTTGGTCGGCAACTACGAGCAGTACTTC. Protein sequence: CASSLVGNYEQYF.

The chain employs TRBV11-2 and TRBJ2-7; D may be TRBD1 (5 bases). Trimming pared 4 bases from V and 4 bases from J, leaving 20 bases between. The CDR3 runs 16 residues. CDR1 is SGHAT, CDR2 FQNNGV, per germline. The CDR3 DNA reads TGTGCCAGCAGCTCAGATACAGGTAATATAACGTACGAGCAGTACTTC. Amino acids: CASSSDTGNITYEQYF. Complete variable domain (other parts from reference TRBV11-2 and TRBJ2-7): EAGVAQSPRYKIIEKRQSVAFWCNPISGHATLYWYQQILGQGPKLLIQFQNNGVVDDSQLPKDRFSAERLKGVDSTLKIQPAKLEDSAVYLCASSSDTGNITYEQYFGPGTRLTVT.